The following is a T cell receptor beta chain sequence with its context. Each CDR3 protein is one row after TCRdb ran MiXCR on the RT-PCR reads. Of about 700,000 distinct CDR3 sequences in the sample, about 14% were seen once. Germline V gives CDR1 SGHRS, CDR2 YFSETQ. With 4 bases clipped from V and 3 bases from J, the junction kept 8 bases outside the gene matches. The length of the CDR3 is 17 residues. The TCR sequence derives from a female donor in good health, serving as a healthy control. The rearrangement links TRBV5-1 to TRBJ2-7; the match to TRBD2 covers 15 bases. Sample: memory CD4+ T cells from blood. The CDR3 is CASSRTSGRAQVYEQYF. CDR3 in DNA: TGCGCCAGCAGCCGGACTAGCGGGAGGGCTCAAGTCTACGAGCAGTACTTC.